Listed below are T cell receptor beta chains from one sample, sequenced in a study of PD-1 blockade in classical Hodgkin lymphoma. Here immunoSEQ multiplex PCR was the method, and the copy in TCRdb shows in-frame clones only, minus some. The table shows 72,000 or so clones, with 85% to 95% occurring only once. The input for sequencing was peripheral blood mononuclear cells (PBMCs), taken at baseline. These receptor sequences come from a human donor with classical Hodgkin lymphoma. Both conserved end residues are part of each CDR3. D genes are given only for firm matches. Clone size is stated in some rows and not others, as once, few, many or a class when expanded.

clone_size j_call v_call d_call cdr3_aa cdr3_nt
NA TRBJ2-5 TRBV5-6 NA CASSFWGREETQYF TGTGCCAGCAGCTTCTGGGGGCGGGAAGAGACCCAGTACTTC
NA TRBJ1-2 TRBV12-5 NA CASGRVGYGYTF TGTGCTAGTGGCAGGGTGGGCTATGGCTACACCTTC
few TRBJ2-2 TRBV6-4 NA CASSVSGNTGELFF TGTGCCAGCAGTGTGAGCGGAAACACCGGGGAGCTGTTTTTT
NA TRBJ1-2 TRBV5-1 NA CASSLNHGDGYTF TGCGCCAGCAGCTTGAACCATGGGGATGGCTACACCTTC
NA TRBJ1-3 TRBV30 NA CAWRGRGTGNTIYF TGTGCCTGGAGGGGACGCGGTACTGGAAACACCATATATTTT
NA TRBJ1-1 TRBV5-1 NA CASRRAVTNSEAFF TGCGCCAGCAGGAGGGCAGTCACCAACTCGGAAGCTTTCTTT
NA TRBJ2-1 TRBV19 TRBD1 CASSIGGQGQVQGQFF TGTGCCAGTAGTATCGGGGGACAGGGCCAAGTCCAAGGGCAGTTCTTC
NA TRBJ1-1 TRBV4-1 TRBD1 CAAGLTPGTVNTEAFF TGCGCCGCAGGATTAACCCCCGGGACAGTGAACACTGAAGCTTTCTTT
few TRBJ2-3 TRBV4-3 TRBD2 CASSQDGLAGIFLTDTQYF TGCGCCAGCAGCCAAGATGGACTAGCGGGAATATTCCTCACAGATACGCAGTATTTT
NA TRBJ2-3 TRBV29-1 NA CSVDRGVSTDTQYF TGCAGCGTTGATCGCGGGGTTAGCACAGATACGCAGTATTTT
NA TRBJ2-1 TRBV7-6 NA CASSLEVAYNEQFF TGTGCCAGCAGCCTCGAGGTGGCCTACAATGAGCAGTTCTTC
NA TRBJ2-3 TRBV30 NA CAWSVFGLVTQYF TGTGCCTGGAGTGTATTTGGTCTAGTTACGCAGTATTTT
NA TRBJ2-1 TRBV6-5 NA CASSYSPVMINEQFF TGTGCCAGCAGTTACTCCCCAGTAATGATCAATGAGCAGTTCTTC
NA TRBJ2-7 TRBV6-5 TRBD2 CASSSLSGRLYYEQYF TGTGCCAGCAGTTCTTTAAGCGGGAGGCTATACTACGAGCAGTACTTC
NA TRBJ2-2 TRBV7-6 NA CASSLVLEAGELFF TGTGCCAGCAGCTTAGTACTGGAGGCCGGGGAGCTGTTTTTT
NA TRBJ2-7 TRBV7-6 NA CASSTQQVGAIRYEQYF TGTGCCAGCAGCACACAACAGGTCGGCGCAATTCGGTACGAGCAGTACTTC
NA TRBJ2-7 TRBV29-1 NA CSVASSAYEQYF TGCAGCGTGGCCTCGTCCGCCTACGAGCAGTACTTC
NA TRBJ2-2 TRBV5-6 TRBD1 CASSPGQGSGELFF TGTGCCAGCAGCCCAGGACAGGGGTCCGGGGAGCTGTTTTTT
NA TRBJ2-3 TRBV6-5 NA CASSRVQGPDTQYF TGTGCCAGCAGTCGTGTCCAGGGGCCAGATACGCAGTATTTT
NA TRBJ1-5 TRBV27 NA CASSPNRDQPQHF TGTGCCAGCAGCCCGAACAGGGACCAGCCCCAGCATTTT